The source of this T cell receptor (beta chain) is a study of T-cell memory formation after mild COVID-19. MiXCR, run by TCRdb on the 5' RACE reads, gives a single entry per CDR3 protein. Counted here are 170,000 or so distinct CDR3 sequences, about 21% occurring once; the ten biggest clones make up 23%. This CDR3 contains 16 residues. CDR1 and CDR2 from the germline V gene are MNHEY and SMNVEV (reference sequence). V lost 5 bases, J lost 8 bases, and 15 bases stayed unmatched. The chain recombines TRBV27 with TRBJ2-1; 7 nucleotides agree with TRBD2. The sequence derives from an adult woman who had mild COVID-19 (a few samples of this study predate the infection). Cell type and time point are not known. Sequencing was carried out using PBMCs or a T cell subset sorted from them (not recorded which). The DNA of the CDR3 is TGTGCCAGCAGTCTGATAGGGAGGGACGACGCCGATGAGCAGTTCTTC. Translation gives CASSLIGRDDADEQFF.